Listed below are T cell receptor beta chains from one sample, sequenced in a study of low-dose radiotherapy and immunotherapy resistance in tumors. TCRdb itself ran the reads through MiXCR, one entry per CDR3 protein. The sample comprises fewer than 90,000 distinct CDR3 sequences, 18% of which are singletons, and less than 6% rests with the top ten. The source material was PBMCs, sampled before treatment. These receptors all stem from a male donor with prostate cancer. CDR3s include the opening cysteine and the closing phenylalanine or tryptophan.

CDR3aa	j_gene	v_gene	len
CATRQGSGYEQYF	TRBJ2-7	TRBV10-3	13
CASSLGLAGWKETQYF	TRBJ2-5	TRBV7-2	16
CSATKGGITDTQYF	TRBJ2-3	TRBV20-1	14
CASSPNFGGQETQYF	TRBJ2-5	TRBV13	15
CASSQDLVLAGALRNEQFF	TRBJ2-1	TRBV3-1	19
CASSFPGRSSYEQYF	TRBJ2-7	TRBV28	15
CASSTQTGALEKLFF	TRBJ1-4	TRBV5-5	15
CASSPPSSGGTQYF	TRBJ2-5	TRBV3-1	14
CASSWEDKGFYGYTF	TRBJ1-2	TRBV12-3/TRBV12-4	15
CASRLDRSTDTQYF	TRBJ2-3	TRBV6-2/TRBV6-3	14
CASSLGRVDSPLHF	TRBJ1-6	TRBV5-1	14
CASSQTSGGNNEQFF	TRBJ2-1	TRBV7-3	15
CAWSVRLVMNTEAFF	TRBJ1-1	TRBV30	15
CASSAPGSSGYTF	TRBJ1-2	TRBV5-5	13
CASSLELAGVQETQYF	TRBJ2-5	TRBV7-2	16
CATTNRQGANWETQYF	TRBJ2-5	TRBV6-6	16
CSVLGGQTHEQYF	TRBJ2-7	TRBV29-1	13
CASSSGRSSGNTIYF	TRBJ1-3	TRBV12-3/TRBV12-4	15
CSASRLAGGSQETQYF	TRBJ2-5	TRBV20-1	16
CASSPGQGDAEQYF	TRBJ2-7	TRBV4-2	14
CASSLDKGEAFF	TRBJ1-1	TRBV5-1	12
CASSVNPPGTSGDEQFF	TRBJ2-1	TRBV7-3	17
CASSYSSPRGNYGYTF	TRBJ1-2	TRBV6-6	16
CASLPFGQGGMGQFF	TRBJ2-1	TRBV27	15
CASSFNRDEQFF	TRBJ2-1	TRBV7-2	12